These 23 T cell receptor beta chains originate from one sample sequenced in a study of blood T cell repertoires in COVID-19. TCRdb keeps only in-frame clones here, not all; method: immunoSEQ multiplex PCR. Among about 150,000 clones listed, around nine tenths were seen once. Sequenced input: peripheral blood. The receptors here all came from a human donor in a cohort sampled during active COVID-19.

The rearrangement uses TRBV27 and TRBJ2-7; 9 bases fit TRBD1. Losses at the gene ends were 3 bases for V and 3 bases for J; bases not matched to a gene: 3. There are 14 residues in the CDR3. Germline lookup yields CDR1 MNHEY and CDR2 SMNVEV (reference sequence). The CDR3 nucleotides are TGTGCCAGCAGTTTCCTGACAGGGGGCTACGAGCAGTACTTC. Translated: CASSFLTGGYEQYF.

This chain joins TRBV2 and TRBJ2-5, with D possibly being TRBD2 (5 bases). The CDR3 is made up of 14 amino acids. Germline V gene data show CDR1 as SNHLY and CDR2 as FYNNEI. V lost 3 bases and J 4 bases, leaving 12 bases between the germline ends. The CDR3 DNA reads TGTGCCAGCAGTGATGGAGAGGGCGGAGAGACCCAGTACTTC. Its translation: CASSDGEGGETQYF.

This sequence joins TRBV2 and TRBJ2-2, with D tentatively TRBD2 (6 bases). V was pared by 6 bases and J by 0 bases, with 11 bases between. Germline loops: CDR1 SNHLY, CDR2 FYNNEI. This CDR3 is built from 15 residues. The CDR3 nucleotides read TGTGCCAGCAGCCGCGGGGCCGCGAACACCGGGGAGCTGTTTTTT. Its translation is CASSRGAANTGELFF.

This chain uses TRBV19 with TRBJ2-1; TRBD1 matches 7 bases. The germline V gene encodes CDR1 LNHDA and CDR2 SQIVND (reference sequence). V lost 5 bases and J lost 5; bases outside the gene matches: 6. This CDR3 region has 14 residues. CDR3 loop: CASSVAGGHNEQFF. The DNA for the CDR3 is TGTGCCAGTAGTGTAGCAGGGGGACACAATGAGCAGTTCTTC.

The CDR3 bases are TGCGCCAGCAGCCAAGATGCGGGGGTATCCGATGGCTACACCTTC. Protein: CASSQDAGVSDGYTF. The V gene is TRBV4-3, the J gene TRBJ1-2; a weak D match, TRBD1 (5 bases). V shed 0 bases and J shed 6 bases, with 14 bases lying between them. The CDR3 sequence is 15 residues long. Germline CDR1 is LGHNA and CDR2 is YSLEER.

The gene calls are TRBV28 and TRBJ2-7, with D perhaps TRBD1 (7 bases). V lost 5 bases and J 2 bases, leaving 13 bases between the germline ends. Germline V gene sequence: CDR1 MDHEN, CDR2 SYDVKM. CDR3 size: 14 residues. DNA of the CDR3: TGTGCCAGCAGTGGGGGGACAGTCCCCTACGAGCAGTACTTC. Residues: CASSGGTVPYEQYF.

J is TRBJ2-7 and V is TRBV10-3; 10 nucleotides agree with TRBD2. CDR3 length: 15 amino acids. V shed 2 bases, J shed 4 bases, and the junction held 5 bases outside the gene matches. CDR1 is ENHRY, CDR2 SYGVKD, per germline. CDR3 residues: CAISEKLAGSYEQYF. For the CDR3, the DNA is TGTGCCATCAGTGAGAAACTAGCGGGATCGTACGAGCAGTACTTC.

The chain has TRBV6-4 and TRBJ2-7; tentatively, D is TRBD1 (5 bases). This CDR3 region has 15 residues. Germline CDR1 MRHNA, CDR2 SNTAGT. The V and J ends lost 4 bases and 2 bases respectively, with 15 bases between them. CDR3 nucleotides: TGTGCCAGCAGTGTGGGGCCAGGTCTTACCTACGAGCAGTACTTC. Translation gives CASSVGPGLTYEQYF.

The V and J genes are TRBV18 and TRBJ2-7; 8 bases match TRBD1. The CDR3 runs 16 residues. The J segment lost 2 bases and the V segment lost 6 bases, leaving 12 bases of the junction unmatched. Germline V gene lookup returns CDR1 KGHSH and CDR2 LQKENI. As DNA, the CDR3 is TGTGCCAGCTCGACCATACTTGGGACAGGCCCCTACGAGCAGTACTTC. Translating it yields CASSTILGTGPYEQYF.

The CDR3 DNA sequence: TGTGCCAGCAGCGTTACTAGCGGTGCCCCCTACGAGCAGTACTTC. Translating gives CASSVTSGAPYEQYF. The chain couples TRBV7-2 to TRBJ2-7, with 8 bases identical to TRBD2. The germline CDR1 and CDR2 sequences are SGHTA and FQGNSA. The J segment lost 2 bases and the V segment lost 5 bases, leaving 8 bases of the junction unmatched. The CDR3 runs to 15 residues.

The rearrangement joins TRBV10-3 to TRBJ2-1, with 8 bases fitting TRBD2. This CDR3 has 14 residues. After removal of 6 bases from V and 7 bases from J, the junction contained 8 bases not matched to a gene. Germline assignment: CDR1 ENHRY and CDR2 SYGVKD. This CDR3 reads CAISKAGARNEQFF. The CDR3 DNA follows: TGTGCCATCAGCAAAGCGGGAGCGCGGAATGAGCAGTTCTTC.

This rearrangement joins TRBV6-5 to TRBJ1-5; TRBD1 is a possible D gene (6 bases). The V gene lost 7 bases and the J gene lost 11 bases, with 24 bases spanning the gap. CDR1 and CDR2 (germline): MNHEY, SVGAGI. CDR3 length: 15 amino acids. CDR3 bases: TGTGCCAGCATTCAGGCACAGGGAACCTTATCAGCCCAGCATTTT. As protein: CASIQAQGTLSAQHF.

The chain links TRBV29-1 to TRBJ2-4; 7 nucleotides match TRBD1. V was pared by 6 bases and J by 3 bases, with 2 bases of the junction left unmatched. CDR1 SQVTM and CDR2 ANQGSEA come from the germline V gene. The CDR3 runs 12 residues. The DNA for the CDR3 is TGCAGCGTCCGGGACAGCAAAAACATTCAGTACTTC. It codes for CSVRDSKNIQYF.

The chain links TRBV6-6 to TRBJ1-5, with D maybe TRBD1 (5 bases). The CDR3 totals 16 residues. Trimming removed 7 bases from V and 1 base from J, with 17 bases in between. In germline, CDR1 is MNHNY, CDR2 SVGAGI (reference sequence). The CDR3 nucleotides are TGTGCCAGCAACGATGGGACGGGGGGAAGCAATCAGCCCCAGCATTTT. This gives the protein CASNDGTGGSNQPQHF.

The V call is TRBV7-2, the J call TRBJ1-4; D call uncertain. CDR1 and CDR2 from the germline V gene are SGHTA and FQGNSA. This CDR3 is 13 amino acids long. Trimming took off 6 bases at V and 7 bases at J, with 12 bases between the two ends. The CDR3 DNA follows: TGTGCCAGCAGTCGACGCAGGCGTGAAAAACTGTTTTTT. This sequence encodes CASSRRRREKLFF. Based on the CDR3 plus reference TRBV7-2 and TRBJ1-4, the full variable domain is GAGVSQSPSNKVTEKGKDVELRCDPISGHTALYWYRQSLGQGLEFLIYFQGNSAPDKSGLPSDRFSAERTGGSVSTLTIQRTQQEDSAVYLCASSRRRREKLFFGSGTQLSVL.

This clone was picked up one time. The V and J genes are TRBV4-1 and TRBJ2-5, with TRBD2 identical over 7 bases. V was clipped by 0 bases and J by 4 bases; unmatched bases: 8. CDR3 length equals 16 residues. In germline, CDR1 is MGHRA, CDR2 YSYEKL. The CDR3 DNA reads TGCGCCAGCAGCCAAGACGTGGGGGGGAATGTAGAGACCCAGTACTTC. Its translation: CASSQDVGGNVETQYF.

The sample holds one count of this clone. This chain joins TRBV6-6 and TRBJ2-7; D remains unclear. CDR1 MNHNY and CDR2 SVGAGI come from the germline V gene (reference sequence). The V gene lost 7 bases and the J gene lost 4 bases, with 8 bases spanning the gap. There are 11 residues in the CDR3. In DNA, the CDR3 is TGTGCCAGCAATCTACCTTACGAGCAGTACTTC. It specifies CASNLPYEQYF.

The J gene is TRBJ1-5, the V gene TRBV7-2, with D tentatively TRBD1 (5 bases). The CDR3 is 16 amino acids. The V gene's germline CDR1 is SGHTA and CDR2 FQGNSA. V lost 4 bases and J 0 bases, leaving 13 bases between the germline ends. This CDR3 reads CASSWGGVISNQPQHF. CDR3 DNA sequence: TGTGCCAGCAGCTGGGGCGGGGTAATTAGCAATCAGCCCCAGCATTTT. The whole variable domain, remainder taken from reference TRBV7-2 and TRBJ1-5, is GAGVSQSPSNKVTEKGKDVELRCDPISGHTALYWYRQSLGQGLEFLIYFQGNSAPDKSGLPSDRFSAERTGGSVSTLTIQRTQQEDSAVYLCASSWGGVISNQPQHFGDGTRLSIL.

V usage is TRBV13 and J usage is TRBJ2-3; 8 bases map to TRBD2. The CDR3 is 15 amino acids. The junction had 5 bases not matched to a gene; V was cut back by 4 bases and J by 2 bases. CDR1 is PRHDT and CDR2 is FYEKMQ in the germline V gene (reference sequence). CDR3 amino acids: CASSSAGGSTDTQYF. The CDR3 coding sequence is TGTGCCAGCAGCTCCGCGGGAGGATCCACAGATACGCAGTATTTT.

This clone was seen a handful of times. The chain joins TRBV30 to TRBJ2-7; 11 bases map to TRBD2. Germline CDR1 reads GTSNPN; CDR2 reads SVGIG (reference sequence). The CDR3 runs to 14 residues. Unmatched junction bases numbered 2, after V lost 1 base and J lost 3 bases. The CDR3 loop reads CAWSAGLAGYEQYF. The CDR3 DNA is TGTGCCTGGAGTGCCGGACTAGCGGGCTACGAGCAGTACTTC.

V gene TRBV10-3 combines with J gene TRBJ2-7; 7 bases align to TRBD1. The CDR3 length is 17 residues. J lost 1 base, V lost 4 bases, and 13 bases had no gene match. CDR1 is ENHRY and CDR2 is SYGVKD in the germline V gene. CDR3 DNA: TGTGCCATCAGTGGAGAGGGTAGGGCGACAGGGTCCTACGAGCAGTACTTC. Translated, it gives CAISGEGRATGSYEQYF.

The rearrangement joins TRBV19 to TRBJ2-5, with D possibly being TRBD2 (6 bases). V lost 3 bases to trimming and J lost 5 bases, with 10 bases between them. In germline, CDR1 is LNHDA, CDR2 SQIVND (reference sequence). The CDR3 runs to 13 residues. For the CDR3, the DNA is TGTGCCAGTAGTATGGCGGGACGGGAGACCCAGTACTTC. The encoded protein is CASSMAGRETQYF.

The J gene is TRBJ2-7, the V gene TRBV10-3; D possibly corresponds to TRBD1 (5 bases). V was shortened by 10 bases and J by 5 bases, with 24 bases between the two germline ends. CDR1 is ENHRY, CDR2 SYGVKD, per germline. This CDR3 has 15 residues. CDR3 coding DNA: TGTGCCACCGCACGGGCTGGCAGGGATATCCACGAGCAGTACTTC. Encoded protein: CATARAGRDIHEQYF.